These 14 T cell receptor beta chains were sequenced from one sample in a study of response to subunit inactivated influenza vaccine. MiXCR, applied by TCRdb to the RT-PCR reads, yields one record per CDR3 protein. The repertoire has 500,000 to 550,000 distinct CDR3 sequences, approximately 20% of them found once; the top ten carry 2.5% to 3.5%. The same specimen was also included in a second study, on T cells expressing NK-cell markers. That work adds: Synthesis of TCR beta cDNA relied on 5'RACE template switching carrying UMIs.

The sequencing here drew on CD4+ T cells sorted from PBMCs, taken about 13 days after vaccination. These receptor sequences come from a man aged 50 to 60 who received an inactivated influenza vaccine.

V and J are TRBV7-9 and TRBJ2-3; possibly TRBD1 for D (6 bases). Looked up from germline, CDR1 is SEHNR and CDR2 is FQNEAQ (reference sequence). This CDR3 region has 16 residues. The germline V and J ends were trimmed by 1 base and 1 base, with 12 bases remaining between them. This CDR3 is CASSLVRGPRTDTQYF. The CDR3 DNA is TGTGCCAGCAGCTTAGTCAGGGGTCCTCGCACAGATACGCAGTATTTT.

In its sample, this clonotype was seen many times. The rearrangement uses TRBV10-3 and TRBJ2-5; D is unresolved. Trimming removed 5 bases at V and 5 bases at J, with 6 bases between. This CDR3 has 11 amino acids. Germline V gene sequence: CDR1 ENHRY, CDR2 SYGVKD. The CDR3 loop reads CAISRGETQYF. In DNA form, the CDR3 reads TGTGCCATCAGTCGTGGGGAGACCCAGTACTTC.

This chain links TRBV11-1 with TRBJ2-1, with TRBD1 identical over 10 bases. Germline V gene sequence: CDR1 SGHAT, CDR2 FQDESV (reference sequence). J was trimmed by 4 bases and V by 7 bases; bases with no gene match: 7. The CDR3 sequence is 15 residues long. CDR3 in DNA: TGTGCCAGCACTCGGGTGGGACAGGGGTACAATGAGCAGTTCTTC. Its translation is CASTRVGQGYNEQFF.

This clonotype was seen only a few times. V and J are TRBV7-9 and TRBJ2-1, with TRBD2 matching over 10 bases. J lost 5 bases, V lost 5 bases, and 12 bases had no gene match. Germline CDR1 SEHNR, CDR2 FQNEAQ (reference sequence). The length of the CDR3 is 17 residues. DNA of the CDR3: TGTGCCAGCAGCCCAGAGATAGGAGCGGGAGGGAACAATGAGCAGTTCTTC. Amino acids: CASSPEIGAGGNNEQFF.

The rearrangement links TRBV12-3 or TRBV12-4 to TRBJ2-2; the D gene is possibly TRBD1 (6 bases). The CDR3 has 14 residues. The V gene lost 8 bases and the J gene lost 15 bases, with 25 bases spanning the gap. CDR3 sequence reads: CASGNTGSSPMMFF. CDR3 coding DNA: TGTGCCAGCGGAAATACAGGGTCCTCTCCCATGATGTTTTTT.

The chain combines TRBV28 with TRBJ1-2; D is unclear. The V end was cut by 7 bases, the J end by 1 base, with 4 bases between. The CDR3 runs 11 residues. Per the germline V gene, CDR1 is MDHEN and CDR2 is SYDVKM. CDR3 nucleotides: TGTGCCAGCAAGAATAACTATGGCTACACCTTC. It yields the protein CASKNNYGYTF.

V usage is TRBV9 and J usage is TRBJ2-7; 11 positions match TRBD2. V gave up 4 bases and J gave up 6 bases; unmatched junction bases: 3. The CDR3 sequence is 13 residues long. Germline-derived CDR1 and CDR2 are SGDLS and YYNGEE. The CDR3 nucleotides are TGTGCCAGCAGCCCACTAGCGGGAGCCGAGCAGTACTTC. Protein product: CASSPLAGAEQYF.

The chain is built from TRBV18 and TRBJ2-6, with D perhaps matching TRBD1 (6 bases). Trimming took off 6 bases at V and 0 bases at J, with 9 bases between the two ends. CDR3 length equals 15 residues. CDR1 and CDR2 (germline): KGHSH, LQKENI. CDR3 residues: CASSTRGSGANVLTF. In nucleotides, the CDR3 is TGTGCCAGCTCCACCAGGGGCTCTGGGGCCAACGTCCTGACTTTC. Drawing the rest from reference TRBV18 and TRBJ2-6, the complete variable domain is NAGVMQNPRHLVRRRGQEARLRCSPMKGHSHVYWYRQLPEEGLKFMVYLQKENIIDESGMPKERFSAEFPKEGPSILRIQQVVRGDSAAYFCASSTRGSGANVLTFGAGSRLTVL.

This clonotype was recorded a few times. The chain recombines TRBV12-3 or TRBV12-4 with TRBJ2-1; 10 nucleotides match TRBD2. Trimming took 1 base from V and 7 from J; bases not matched to a gene: 4. This CDR3 is built from 15 residues. For the CDR3, the DNA is TGTGCCAGCAGTTTAGGGGGACTAGCGTTAAATGAGCAGTTCTTC. Protein sequence: CASSLGGLALNEQFF.

In its sample, this clonotype was seen a few times. The V and J genes are TRBV5-5 and TRBJ1-4; tentatively, D is TRBD1 (6 bases). The V end was cut by 1 base, the J end by 7 bases, with 14 bases between. This CDR3 comprises 15 residues. CDR1 and CDR2 (germline): SGHKS, YYEKEE (reference sequence). DNA for the CDR3: TGTGCCAGCAGCTTGTTGGGGGGGGCGCGTGAAAAACTGTTTTTT. It translates to CASSLLGGAREKLFF.

This rearrangement joins TRBV29-1 to TRBJ2-1; 7 bases align to TRBD2. This CDR3 is 14 amino acids long. Trimming removed 4 bases from V and 3 bases from J; junction bases left unmatched: 6. Germline V gene sequence: CDR1 SQVTM, CDR2 ANQGSEA. Written as DNA, the CDR3 is TGCAGCGTTGTTGCGGGGGAATTCTACAATGAGCAGTTCTTC. Translated: CSVVAGEFYNEQFF.

The J gene is TRBJ1-5, the V gene TRBV28; D gene ambiguous. The V end lost 8 bases, the J end lost 3 bases, and 5 bases lay between the germline ends. From germline, CDR1 is MDHEN and CDR2 SYDVKM. The CDR3 contains 11 residues. CDR3 nucleotides: TGTGCCAGCCGTAACAATCAGCCCCAGCATTTT. Residues: CASRNNQPQHF.

This clonotype was seen a few times. The chain links TRBV9 to TRBJ2-1; 7 bases map to TRBD1. V lost 4 bases and J lost 8; bases outside the gene matches: 12. The length of the CDR3 is 15 residues. Germline V gene data show CDR1 as SGDLS and CDR2 as YYNGEE. The CDR3 coding sequence is TGTGCCAGCAGCCCCCTTCCGACAGGGAACCATGAGCAGTTCTTC. Amino acid sequence: CASSPLPTGNHEQFF.

The chain has TRBV10-3 and TRBJ2-7, with 7 bases fitting TRBD2. CDR3 size: 15 residues. Germline assignment: CDR1 ENHRY and CDR2 SYGVKD. With 6 bases clipped from V and 5 bases from J, the junction kept 13 bases outside the gene matches. The chain's CDR3 is CAISRSREIIHEQYF. CDR3 DNA sequence: TGTGCCATCAGCAGGTCGCGGGAGATTATCCACGAGCAGTACTTC.